The clone carrying this T cell receptor (beta chain) was counted between two and nine times. The entry originates in a study of blood T cells in healthy people across ages. This CDR3 is 13 amino acids long. The ends were cut back, 0 bases at V and 10 bases at J, with 12 bases in the middle. Germline V lookup: CDR1 SGHKS, CDR2 YYEKEE (reference sequence). A J-beta primer mix and a sample-barcoded 5' primer were used in a second PCR of about 7 to 12 cycles. Each CDR3 protein is one row after TCRdb ran MiXCR on the 5' RACE reads. Of more than 1,000,000 distinct CDR3 sequences listed, almost 25% are singletons. These same data were also listed under a study on T cells of mothers and their children.

The receptor comes from a girl aged 2 to 10 in good health. The sample was blood. The chain carries TRBV5-5 and TRBJ2-3; no firm D call. DNA of the CDR3: TGTGCCAGCAGCTTGGGTTTTCAGGTATCGCAGTATTTT. Residues: CASSLGFQVSQYF.